Below are 24 T cell receptor beta chains sequenced from a single sample in a study of control samples from healthy donors and cancer patients. Produced via immunoSEQ multiplex PCR; TCRdb's table is partial and in-frame only. The sample lists 100,000 to 150,000 clones, roughly 92% occurring once. The sequenced sample was blood. Receptors originate from a man aged 18 to 29 in good health.

V and J are TRBV5-4 and TRBJ2-1, with a weak D call TRBD1 (6 bases). Per the germline V gene, CDR1 is SGHNT and CDR2 is YYREEE (reference sequence). The CDR3 contains 15 residues. The ends were cut back, 2 bases at V and 6 bases at J, with 15 bases in the middle. CDR3 loop: CASSFSTGSANEQFF. CDR3 bases: TGTGCCAGCAGCTTTTCAACAGGGTCGGCCAATGAGCAGTTCTTC.

This chain joins TRBV3-1 (or the pseudogene TRBV3-2) and TRBJ2-3, with TRBD2 as a possible D gene (5 bases). There are 16 residues in the CDR3. CDR1 is LGHDT and CDR2 is YNNKEL in the germline V gene (reference sequence). The V gene lost 1 base and the J gene lost 0 bases, with 11 bases spanning the gap. The CDR3 reads CASSQGGLKSTDTQYF. DNA of the CDR3: TGTGCCAGCAGCCAAGGAGGGCTAAAGAGCACAGATACGCAGTATTTT.

This sequence joins TRBV6-7 and TRBJ1-6; maybe TRBD1 (5 bases). TRBV6-7 counts as an open reading frame of uncertain function. Trimming cost V 8 bases and J 10 bases, with 24 bases left between them. The CDR3 spans 16 residues. The CDR3 DNA is TGTGCCAGCGGGAGCGGGACGGCCCTTCATAGGTCACCCCTCCACTTT. This encodes CASGSGTALHRSPLHF.

V and J are TRBV5-6 and TRBJ2-3; 7 bases are shared with TRBD2. The CDR3 runs to 16 residues. Trimming removed 0 bases from V and 4 bases from J; junction bases left unmatched: 8. CDR1 is SGHDT and CDR2 is YYEEEE in the germline V gene. The CDR3 bases are TGTGCCAGCAGCTTGGCCGGGAGGAGGGACTCAGATACGCAGTATTTT. This translates into CASSLAGRRDSDTQYF.

This chain uses TRBV5-1 with TRBJ2-5; D not resolved. This CDR3 spans 15 amino acids. Germline CDR1 is SGHRS and CDR2 is YFSETQ. With 3 bases removed from V and 5 bases from J, the gap between germline ends came to 17 bases. The CDR3: CASSSTYLVAETQYF. The CDR3 coding sequence is TGCGCCAGCAGCTCAACCTATCTAGTGGCGGAGACCCAGTACTTC.

This chain links TRBV27 with TRBJ2-3; unclear D gene. Per the germline V gene, CDR1 is MNHEY and CDR2 is SMNVEV (reference sequence). V lost 5 bases and J lost 1, with 28 bases in between. CDR3 length equals 20 residues. The CDR3 bases are TGTGCCAGCAGTCAATTTGCCCCGCAGGCACACCCTTCGGGCACAGATACGCAGTATTTT. Translating it yields CASSQFAPQAHPSGTDTQYF.

This clone occurred once. The chain joins TRBV9 to TRBJ1-2; possible D gene TRBD1, 5 bases. The CDR3 sequence is 12 residues long. CDR1 SGDLS and CDR2 YYNGEE come from the germline V gene. Trimming shortened V by 3 bases and J by 4 bases, and 7 bases separated the two germline ends. DNA of the CDR3: TGTGCCAGCAGCGCGGGGACCTATGGCTACACCTTC. Protein: CASSAGTYGYTF. The full variable domain, completed using reference TRBV9 and TRBJ1-2, is DSGVTQTPKHLITATGQRVTLRCSPRSGDLSVYWYQQSLDQGLQFLIQYYNGEERAKGNILERFSAQQFPDLHSELNLSSLELGDSALYFCASSAGTYGYTFGSGTRLTVV.

The CDR3, as DNA: TGCGCCAGCAGCTTGGAGGGCAGGGATAGCAATCAGCCCCAGCATTTT. Translating it yields CASSLEGRDSNQPQHF. The V and J genes are TRBV5-1 and TRBJ1-5; D perhaps matches TRBD1 (5 bases). Looked up from germline, CDR1 is SGHRS and CDR2 is YFSETQ. The CDR3 length is 16 residues. Trimming took 0 bases from V and 0 from J, leaving 10 bases between them.

This rearrangement joins TRBV9 to TRBJ2-7, with D unclear. The CDR3 is 15 residues long. Looked up from germline, CDR1 is SGDLS and CDR2 is YYNGEE. Trimming took off 0 bases at V and 6 bases at J, with 16 bases between the two ends. The CDR3 region has the DNA TGTGCCAGCAGCGTAGAGGAGCGTCCCCGACTCGAGCAGTACTTC. It encodes CASSVEERPRLEQYF. Filled out from reference TRBV9 and TRBJ2-7, the complete variable domain reads DSGVTQTPKHLITATGQRVTLRCSPRSGDLSVYWYQQSLDQGLQFLIQYYNGEERAKGNILERFSAQQFPDLHSELNLSSLELGDSALYFCASSVEERPRLEQYFGPGTRLTVT.

The genes are TRBV5-4 and TRBJ1-1, with D unresolved. Per the germline V gene, CDR1 is SGHNT and CDR2 is YYREEE (reference sequence). The CDR3 extends over 14 amino acids. V was shortened by 4 bases and J by 4 bases, with 14 bases between the two germline ends. The CDR3 DNA is TGTGCCAGCAGCACCACCCCCTTGGGCACTGAAGCTTTCTTT. The encoded protein is CASSTTPLGTEAFF.

The chain couples TRBV5-4 to TRBJ2-5, with a weak D call TRBD1 (5 bases). Trimming took off 4 bases at V and 4 bases at J, with 17 bases between the two ends. This CDR3 is built from 15 residues. Per germline, CDR1 SGHNT and CDR2 YYREEE (reference sequence). The CDR3 sequence: CASSQLQGTAETQYF. The CDR3 coding sequence is TGTGCCAGCAGCCAGCTCCAGGGAACTGCAGAGACCCAGTACTTC.

The chain carries TRBV6-4 and TRBJ2-2, with unresolved D. In germline, CDR1 is MRHNA, CDR2 SNTAGT. CDR3 length: 15 residues. The ends were cut back, 7 bases at V and 0 bases at J, with 12 bases in the middle. CDR3 nucleotides: TGTGCCAGCACGAAACCCCCTGCGAACACCGGGGAGCTGTTTTTT. It yields the protein CASTKPPANTGELFF.

This clone was seen only once. The chain couples TRBV6-2 or TRBV6-3 to TRBJ1-6; D uncertain. CDR1 and CDR2 from the germline V gene are MNHEY and SVGEGT. Trimming pared 2 bases from V and 0 bases from J, leaving 5 bases between. The CDR3 covers 15 residues. The CDR3 loop reads CASSYSSSYNSPLHF. In DNA, the CDR3 is TGTGCCAGCAGTTACAGCAGCTCCTATAATTCACCCCTCCACTTT.

The gene calls are TRBV18 and TRBJ1-5, with D perhaps TRBD1 (6 bases). CDR3 size: 15 residues. V shed 4 bases and J shed 2 bases, with 12 bases lying between them. The germline gives CDR1 KGHSH, CDR2 LQKENI. CDR3 in DNA: TGTGCCAGCTCACGTTCGGGGGGCGGCAATCAGCCCCAGCATTTT. This sequence encodes CASSRSGGGNQPQHF.

This clone was counted a single time. This chain connects TRBV18 to TRBJ1-1; D possibly corresponds to TRBD1 (5 bases). The V end was cut by 4 bases, the J end by 8 bases, with 26 bases between. There are 17 residues in the CDR3. The germline V gene encodes CDR1 KGHSH and CDR2 LQKENI. The CDR3 loop is CASSQSPLDRRRKEAFF. CDR3 nucleotides: TGTGCCAGCTCACAATCCCCTCTAGACAGAAGGCGAAAGGAAGCTTTCTTT.

The chain couples TRBV9 to TRBJ1-1; D unclear. The germline CDR1 and CDR2 sequences are SGDLS and YYNGEE. V gave up 6 bases and J gave up 0 bases, with 18 bases separating them. The length of the CDR3 is 16 residues. The CDR3 reads CASTLYDGELNTEAFF. CDR3 DNA: TGTGCCAGCACCCTATATGATGGGGAACTGAACACTGAAGCTTTCTTT. Complete variable domain (other parts from reference TRBV9 and TRBJ1-1): DSGVTQTPKHLITATGQRVTLRCSPRSGDLSVYWYQQSLDQGLQFLIQYYNGEERAKGNILERFSAQQFPDLHSELNLSSLELGDSALYFCASTLYDGELNTEAFFGQGTRLTVV.

The V call is TRBV29-1, the J call TRBJ1-2; TRBD1 aligns across 7 bases. The length of the CDR3 is 14 residues. Trimming took 5 bases from V and 6 from J; bases not matched to a gene: 12. The V gene's germline CDR1 is SQVTM and CDR2 ANQGSEA. CDR3 protein: CSVNGDSKLNGYTF. CDR3 sequence (DNA): TGCAGCGTTAATGGGGACAGCAAATTAAATGGCTACACCTTC.

V gene TRBV12-5 combines with J gene TRBJ2-7, with 9 positions matching TRBD1. This CDR3 has 15 amino acids. Germline V gene sequence: CDR1 LGHNT, CDR2 FRNRAP. Trimming cost V 6 bases and J 2 bases; bases outside gene matches: 8. CDR3 sequence (DNA): TGTGCTAGTGGACTTCAGACAGGGGGGGCCTACGAGCAGTACTTC. Protein product: CASGLQTGGAYEQYF.

The rearrangement uses TRBV19 and TRBJ2-7; 7 bases align to TRBD1. The germline V gene encodes CDR1 LNHDA and CDR2 SQIVND (reference sequence). The CDR3 runs to 13 residues. V trimming: 8 bases; J trimming: 3 bases; junction bases outside the gene matches: 7. The chain's CDR3 is CASGFRDSYEQYF. The CDR3 DNA follows: TGTGCCAGTGGGTTCCGGGACAGCTACGAGCAGTACTTC.

The chain uses TRBV18 and TRBJ2-2; 11 bases match TRBD1. This CDR3 has 16 amino acids. The J segment lost 5 bases and the V segment lost 4 bases, leaving 6 bases of the junction unmatched. Germline V gene data show CDR1 as KGHSH and CDR2 as LQKENI. In nucleotides, the CDR3 is TGTGCCAGCTCACATAACGGACAGGGGGCAACCGGGGAGCTGTTTTTT. It codes for CASSHNGQGATGELFF.

This sequence joins TRBV6-1 and TRBJ2-7, with TRBD1 matching over 7 bases. Germline V lookup: CDR1 MNHNS, CDR2 SASEGT. This CDR3 has 14 residues. V shed 1 base and J 0 bases; nucleotides not matched to a gene: 0. The CDR3, as DNA: TGTGCCAGCAGTGAAGGGGACAGCTCCTACGAGCAGTACTTC. Translation: CASSEGDSSYEQYF.

The chain's CDR3 is CASSDPGTGFNSPLHF. The CDR3 DNA follows: TGTGCCAGCAGCGACCCCGGGACAGGGTTTAATTCACCCCTCCACTTT. V usage is TRBV7-9 and J usage is TRBJ1-6, with 9 bases that match TRBD1. Germline values: CDR1 SEHNR, CDR2 FQNEAQ (reference sequence). V lost 5 bases and J lost 6; bases outside the gene matches: 8. This CDR3 comprises 16 residues.

This chain links TRBV7-9 with TRBJ2-6; weak D call: TRBD1 (6 bases). The V end lost 8 bases, the J end lost 3 bases, and 14 bases lay between the germline ends. The CDR3 loop spans 15 amino acids. Germline lookup yields CDR1 SEHNR and CDR2 FQNEAQ (reference sequence). Here the CDR3 reads CASDYQGYGANVLTF. For the CDR3, the DNA is TGTGCCAGCGACTACCAGGGGTATGGGGCCAACGTCCTGACTTTC.

This chain links TRBV27 with TRBJ1-1; 9 bases match TRBD1. The CDR3 contains 16 residues. V shed 6 bases and J 2 bases; nucleotides not matched to a gene: 10. CDR1 is MNHEY, CDR2 SMNVEV, per germline (reference sequence). The CDR3 sequence: CASRLGWGQGNTEAFF. The CDR3 DNA follows: TGTGCCAGCAGGTTGGGTTGGGGACAGGGCAACACTGAAGCTTTCTTT.